One sample yielded the 13 T cell receptor beta chains listed below, sequenced in a study of blood T cell repertoires in COVID-19. The table came from immunoSEQ multiplex PCR; TCRdb's copy has only in-frame clones and leaves some out. The data show about 130,000 clones, roughly four fifths seen once. The sequencing input was PBMCs or T cells enriched from blood (not recorded which). The receptors derive from a man younger than 45 who had recovered from COVID-19.

This chain connects TRBV10-2 to TRBJ1-5, with D uncertain. V lost 6 bases and J 2 bases, leaving 8 bases between the germline ends. The V gene's germline CDR1 is WSHSY and CDR2 SAAADI. The CDR3 consists of 13 residues. The CDR3 DNA reads as TGCGCCAGCAGAAGCGGTGGCAATCAGCCCCAGCATTTT. Its translation is CASRSGGNQPQHF.

The genes are TRBV5-5 and TRBJ1-5; D remains unclear. CDR3 length: 14 residues. Germline-derived CDR1 and CDR2 are SGHKS and YYEKEE (reference sequence). With 0 bases removed from V and 0 bases from J, the gap between germline ends came to 4 bases. The CDR3 here is CASSLGLSNQPQHF. The CDR3 DNA reads TGTGCCAGCAGCTTGGGACTTAGCAATCAGCCCCAGCATTTT.

J is TRBJ1-1 and V is TRBV5-4; maybe TRBD1 (6 bases). V lost 0 bases to trimming and J lost 2 bases, with 8 bases between them. Germline V gene data show CDR1 as SGHNT and CDR2 as YYREEE (reference sequence). There are 14 residues in the CDR3. CDR3 nucleotide sequence: TGTGCCAGCAGCTTGGAACAGGGAAACACTGAAGCTTTCTTT. Encoded protein: CASSLEQGNTEAFF.

The V gene is TRBV10-2, the J gene TRBJ2-7; 7 bases align to TRBD1. The CDR3 totals 13 residues. CDR1 and CDR2 (germline): WSHSY, SAAADI. With 6 bases clipped from V and 5 bases from J, the junction kept 7 bases outside the gene matches. In DNA form, the CDR3 reads TGCGCCAGCAGGGAGACAGGGAGCCACGAGCAGTACTTC. Translation gives CASRETGSHEQYF.

This clone was seen just once. The V and J genes are TRBV5-1 and TRBJ1-1; 9 nucleotides agree with TRBD1. Germline trimming cut 7 bases from V and 0 bases from J; bases unmatched to any gene: 7. The CDR3 extends over 15 amino acids. Germline CDR1 is SGHRS and CDR2 is YFSETQ. CDR3 coding DNA: TGCGCCAGCGAAGCCGGGACAGGGCTGAACACTGAAGCTTTCTTT. This sequence encodes CASEAGTGLNTEAFF.

This chain joins TRBV3-1 (or the pseudogene TRBV3-2) and TRBJ2-5, with 16 bases fitting TRBD2. The CDR3 has 17 residues. J lost 0 bases, V lost 5 bases, and 3 bases had no gene match. The germline gives CDR1 LGHDT, CDR2 YNNKEL (reference sequence). CDR3 sequence: CASSAGLAGGYQETQYF. CDR3 sequence (DNA): TGTGCCAGCAGCGCGGGACTAGCGGGGGGGTACCAAGAGACCCAGTACTTC.

The J gene is TRBJ2-7, the V gene TRBV2, with 7 bases identical to TRBD1. With 4 bases clipped from V and 2 bases from J, the junction kept 8 bases outside the gene matches. The CDR3 consists of 15 residues. Looked up from germline, CDR1 is SNHLY and CDR2 is FYNNEI. CDR3 in amino acids: CASSGGTATTYEQYF. DNA for the CDR3: TGTGCCAGCAGTGGGGGGACAGCAACGACCTACGAGCAGTACTTC.

The chain has TRBV2 and TRBJ1-5; D perhaps matches TRBD1 (5 bases). V was trimmed by 6 bases and J by 5 bases, leaving 8 bases between them. Germline loops: CDR1 SNHLY, CDR2 FYNNEI. The CDR3 covers 12 residues. This CDR3 is CASRKTDQPQHF. As DNA, the CDR3 is TGTGCCAGCAGGAAGACAGATCAGCCCCAGCATTTT. Together with reference TRBV2 and TRBJ1-5, the CDR3 gives the full variable domain: EPEVTQTPSHQVTQMGQEVILRCVPISNHLYFYWYRQILGQKVEFLVSFYNNEISEKSEIFDDQFSVERPDGSNFTLKIRSTKLEDSAMYFCASRKTDQPQHFGDGTRLSIL.

The rearrangement joins TRBV5-6 to TRBJ2-3, with D hard to call. Trimming pared 3 bases from V and 2 bases from J, leaving 13 bases between. CDR1 SGHDT and CDR2 YYEEEE come from the germline V gene. This CDR3 spans 15 amino acids. Here the CDR3 reads CASSSSSPPTDTQYF. The CDR3 DNA reads TGTGCCAGCAGCTCGTCTAGTCCCCCCACAGATACGCAGTATTTT.

The gene calls are TRBV20-1 and TRBJ1-2; the match to TRBD1 covers 11 bases. The CDR3 is 15 amino acids. Unmatched junction bases numbered 11, after V lost 3 bases and J lost 8 bases. Per the germline V gene, CDR1 is DFQATT and CDR2 is SNEGSKA (reference sequence). The CDR3 here is CSASATGTGGVGYTF. The CDR3 DNA reads TGCAGTGCTAGTGCTACCGGGACAGGGGGGGTCGGCTACACCTTC.

The chain is built from TRBV7-9 and TRBJ2-7; TRBD1 agrees at 9 bases. The V gene's germline CDR1 is SEHNR and CDR2 FQNEAQ (reference sequence). This CDR3 has 15 residues. V shed 5 bases, J shed 0 bases, and the junction held 5 bases outside the gene matches. The CDR3: CASSDGQGSSYEQYF. The CDR3, as DNA: TGTGCCAGCAGCGATGGACAGGGGAGCTCCTACGAGCAGTACTTC.

V usage is TRBV18 and J usage is TRBJ1-6, with unresolved D. Between the trimmed V and J ends, which lost 1 base and 9 bases, there was a span of 16 bases. Per the germline V gene, CDR1 is KGHSH and CDR2 is LQKENI. This CDR3 is 16 amino acids long. CDR3 protein: CASSPRDNAGGSPLHF. CDR3 coding DNA: TGTGCCAGCTCACCACGTGACAACGCAGGAGGTTCACCCCTCCACTTT.

This clone was recorded once. The chain couples TRBV5-4 to TRBJ2-1; 11 positions match TRBD2. From germline, CDR1 is SGHNT and CDR2 YYREEE (reference sequence). V lost 9 bases, J lost 6 bases, and 5 bases stayed unmatched. The CDR3 is 13 amino acids. CDR3 DNA: TGTGCCACATATAGCGGGAGGGGCAATGAGCAGTTCTTC. Translation gives CATYSGRGNEQFF.